Shown below are 2 T cell receptor beta chains from a single sample sequenced in a study of blood T cells in healthy people across ages. The use of a sample-barcoded 5' primer and a J-beta primer mix characterized a second PCR of roughly 6 to 11 cycles. TCRdb reanalysed the 5' RACE reads using MiXCR and keeps one entry per CDR3 protein. The sample has 750,000 to 850,000 distinct CDR3 sequences; approximately 25% are singletons. This sample was also put to use in a study of T cells of mothers and their children.

The specimen sequenced was blood. These receptors were taken from a boy aged 5-17 years in good health.

This clonotype appeared many times. The chain joins TRBV7-6 to TRBJ1-4; D gene unclear. The ends were cut back, 1 base at V and 12 bases at J, with 9 bases in the middle. Looked up from germline, CDR1 is SGHVS and CDR2 is FNYEAQ. The CDR3 has 12 amino acids. For the CDR3, the DNA is TGTGCCAGCAGCTTAGGAGGGAGGGAACTGTTTTTT. Translating gives CASSLGGRELFF.

The chain combines TRBV6-1 with TRBJ2-1, with 8 bases that match TRBD1. V lost 11 bases and J lost 3; bases outside the gene matches: 9. CDR3 length: 14 residues. The germline gives CDR1 MNHNS, CDR2 SASEGT. CDR3 loop: CAGGQGGIYNEQFF. Here the CDR3 DNA reads TGTGCCGGAGGACAGGGCGGGATCTACAATGAGCAGTTCTTC.